This TCR beta chain originates from a study of technical replicates of blood from a few donors. Clones were sequenced by immunoSEQ multiplex PCR, and TCRdb holds only the in-frame ones, with some missing. The profile shows over 75,000 clones, around 97% of them singletons. Germline CDR1 KGHSH, CDR2 LQKENI. Trimming shortened V by 4 bases and J by 6 bases, and 10 bases separated the two germline ends. The CDR3 consists of 13 residues. The sample taken for sequencing was T cells isolated from PBMCs. This clonotype was sampled from a human donor in good health. The chain is built from TRBV18 and TRBJ2-1, with a possible D match to TRBD1 (5 bases). The CDR3 here is CASSLRAGNEQFF. DNA of the CDR3: TGTGCCAGCTCACTCAGGGCAGGCAATGAGCAGTTCTTC.